A single sample gave rise to the 28 T cell receptor beta chains below, sequenced in a study of CD8+ T cells in alopecia areata. Sample treatment: oral pan-JAK inhibitor, 5-10 mg twice daily. Following RNA extraction, reverse transcription yielded cDNA that acted as the sequencing template. Only in-frame clones appear in the TCRdb table, and some are missing; sequencing was by immunoSEQ multiplex PCR. The data show 200,000 to 250,000 clones, under 60% seen once. The sample was CD4+ T cells sorted from blood, taken at week 4, from a patient treated with tofacitinib. These receptors originate from a human donor with alopecia areata.

This sequence joins TRBV5-4 and TRBJ1-2; D uncertain. CDR3 size: 13 residues. The germline V gene has CDR1 SGHNT and CDR2 YYREEE (reference sequence). V lost 1 base, J lost 6 bases, and 10 bases lay in between. This chain's CDR3 is CASSLPVGDGYTF. The CDR3 DNA reads TGTGCCAGCAGCTTGCCCGTTGGGGATGGCTACACCTTC. The full variable domain, its missing parts supplied by reference TRBV5-4 and TRBJ1-2, is ETGVTQSPTHLIKTRGQQVTLRCSSQSGHNTVSWYQQALGQGPQFIFQYYREEENGRGNFPPRFSGLQFPNYSSELNVNALELDDSALYLCASSLPVGDGYTFGSGTRLTVV.

This clone was picked up one time. The same CDR3 arises from other DNA sequences in this sample as well. V is TRBV18 and J is TRBJ1-2; D unresolved. Germline values: CDR1 KGHSH, CDR2 LQKENI. The CDR3 spans 14 residues. Trimming took off 0 bases at V and 2 bases at J, with 7 bases between the two ends. CDR3 sequence (DNA): TGTGCCAGCTCACCACCGGGCCAGAACTATGGCTACACCTTC. Its translation is CASSPPGQNYGYTF.

This clone was counted a few times. The CDR3 DNA is TGCGCCAGCAGCCAAGATTTCACTTCCGGTGGCTACACCTTC. It specifies CASSQDFTSGGYTF. The chain is built from TRBV4-3 and TRBJ1-2; D not certain. The CDR3 spans 14 residues. V shed 0 bases and J shed 7 bases, with 12 bases lying between them. In germline, CDR1 is LGHNA, CDR2 YSLEER.

This sequence joins TRBV4-3 and TRBJ1-2; no reliable D call. This CDR3 spans 15 amino acids. V was pared by 0 bases and J by 4 bases, with 12 bases between. In germline, CDR1 is LGHNA, CDR2 YSLEER. CDR3 nucleotides: TGCGCCAGCAGCCAAGATGTACGGGGTTCCTATGGCTACACCTTC. Its protein product is CASSQDVRGSYGYTF.

The chain employs TRBV4-3 and TRBJ2-3, with a possible D match to TRBD1 (6 bases). Deletions cut 4 bases from V and 0 bases from J, with 17 bases between. Germline values: CDR1 LGHNA, CDR2 YSLEER. There are 17 residues in the CDR3. For the CDR3, the DNA is TGCGCCAGCAGCCTAGAACTCCCGACAGGTAGCACAGATACGCAGTATTTT. Its protein product is CASSLELPTGSTDTQYF.

With respect to this clone: This sample includes further DNA sequences coding for the same CDR3. CDR3: CAWSVRGSGANVLTF. In nucleotides, the CDR3 is TGTGCCTGGAGTGTACGAGGATCTGGGGCCAACGTCCTGACTTTC. The chain links TRBV30 to TRBJ2-6; D remains ambiguous. Trimming shortened V by 0 bases and J by 1 base, and 7 bases separated the two germline ends. The CDR3 runs to 15 residues. CDR1 is GTSNPN, CDR2 SVGIG, per germline (reference sequence).

This chain connects TRBV11-2 to TRBJ2-7; TRBD2 might be the D (6 bases). Trimming shortened V by 6 bases and J by 9 bases, and 12 bases separated the two germline ends. The germline gives CDR1 SGHAT, CDR2 FQNNGV. The CDR3 spans 11 residues. CDR3 sequence (DNA): TGTGCCAGCAGAGGAGGGTGGCTGCAGTACTTC. Amino acids: CASRGGWLQYF.

The V gene is TRBV7-3, the J gene TRBJ2-3; 9 bases fit TRBD2. Germline V gene lookup returns CDR1 SGHTA and CDR2 FQGTGA. There are 16 residues in the CDR3. V was pared by 5 bases and J by 2 bases, with 8 bases of the junction left unmatched. In DNA, the CDR3 is TGTGCCAGCAGCGCAGAGCGGGGGGACGTCACAGATACGCAGTATTTT. Its translation is CASSAERGDVTDTQYF. The full variable domain, in which reference TRBV7-3 and TRBJ2-3 provide the parts outside the CDR3, is GAGVSQTPSNKVTEKGKYVELRCDPISGHTALYWYRQSLGQGPEFLIYFQGTGAADDSGLPNDRFFAVRPEGSVSTLKIQRTERGDSAVYLCASSAERGDVTDTQYFGPGTRLTVL.

The chain is built from TRBV27 and TRBJ1-2; D ambiguous. The CDR3 contains 14 residues. The germline CDR1 and CDR2 sequences are MNHEY and SMNVEV (reference sequence). V gave up 4 bases and J gave up 8 bases, with 17 bases separating them. The chain's CDR3 is CASSSTRGPSGYTF. CDR3 DNA sequence: TGTGCCAGCAGTTCGACCCGAGGTCCCTCAGGCTACACCTTC.

In this sample, this clone turned up a few times. This sample includes further DNA sequences coding for the same CDR3. The rearrangement joins TRBV29-1 to TRBJ1-5; the D gene is possibly TRBD1 (5 bases). The CDR3 is 13 residues long. Germline CDR1 is SQVTM and CDR2 is ANQGSEA. V shed 4 bases and J shed 7 bases, with 14 bases lying between them. CDR3 nucleotides: TGCAGCGTTGTGGGGCAGGGCGGCCAGCCCCAGCATTTT. Protein sequence: CSVVGQGGQPQHF. Full variable domain (rest looked up from reference TRBV29-1 and TRBJ1-5): SAVISQKPSRDICQRGTSLTIQCQVDSQVTMMFWYRQQPGQSLTLIATANQGSEATYESGFVIDKFPISRPNLTFSTLTVSNMSPEDSSIYLCSVVGQGGQPQHFGDGTRLSIL.

The chain recombines TRBV30 with TRBJ1-2; 7 nucleotides align to TRBD1. V was clipped by 2 bases and J by 6 bases; unmatched bases: 9. CDR3 size: 14 residues. Per germline, CDR1 GTSNPN and CDR2 SVGIG (reference sequence). The CDR3 nucleotides are TGTGCCTGGAGTACGCGACAGGGAGTTGATGGCTACACCTTC. The encoded protein is CAWSTRQGVDGYTF.

The chain is built from TRBV7-2 and TRBJ1-2, with D unresolved. Trimming took off 1 base at V and 8 bases at J, with 8 bases between the two ends. Germline assignment: CDR1 SGHTA and CDR2 FQGNSA. CDR3 length: 12 amino acids. The CDR3 bases are TGTGCCAGCAGCTTAGATTCAGTCGGCTACACCTTC. It translates to CASSLDSVGYTF.

This clone showed up just once. V usage is TRBV5-1 and J usage is TRBJ2-7, with 16 bases that match TRBD2. V was clipped by 3 bases and J by 1 base; unmatched bases: 7. The CDR3 covers 18 residues. CDR1 is SGHRS, CDR2 YFSETQ, per germline. The CDR3 DNA is TGCGCCAGCAGCTCCCAGGGACTAGCGGGGGGGACATCCTACGAGCAGTACTTC. Its protein product is CASSSQGLAGGTSYEQYF. Combining the CDR3 with reference TRBV5-1 and TRBJ2-7 gives the whole variable domain KAGVTQTPRYLIKTRGQQVTLSCSPISGHRSVSWYQQTPGQGLQFLFEYFSETQRNKGNFPGRFSGRQFSNSRSEMNVSTLELGDSALYLCASSSQGLAGGTSYEQYFGPGTRLTVT.

This clone was counted a few times. V usage is TRBV10-3 and J usage is TRBJ1-2, with D uncertain. The V gene's germline CDR1 is ENHRY and CDR2 SYGVKD. V was pared by 4 bases and J by 6 bases, with 12 bases between. The CDR3 loop spans 13 amino acids. CDR3 sequence: CAISGQAEDGYTF. The CDR3 coding sequence is TGTGCCATCAGTGGTCAGGCAGAGGATGGCTACACCTTC.

This rearrangement joins TRBV5-1 to TRBJ1-4, with a tentative D call TRBD1 (6 bases). The CDR3 sequence is 15 residues long. Per germline, CDR1 SGHRS and CDR2 YFSETQ. Trimming stripped 4 bases from V and 5 bases from J, with 15 bases between. CDR3 sequence (DNA): TGCGCCAGCAGCGTAGGGGGACAAGGAAATGAAAAACTGTTTTTT. Amino acids: CASSVGGQGNEKLFF.

The rearrangement joins TRBV5-4 to TRBJ2-1; D unclear. CDR1 and CDR2 (germline): SGHNT, YYREEE (reference sequence). The CDR3 runs to 12 residues. V was trimmed by 0 bases and J by 9 bases, leaving 7 bases between them. CDR3 residues: CASSLDGPEQFF. CDR3 sequence (DNA): TGTGCCAGCAGCTTGGATGGGCCTGAGCAGTTCTTC.

The chain couples TRBV30 to TRBJ2-7; TRBD1 aligns across 7 bases. This CDR3 comprises 12 residues. Trimming cost V 4 bases and J 7 bases; bases outside gene matches: 7. Looked up from germline, CDR1 is GTSNPN and CDR2 is SVGIG (reference sequence). The CDR3: CAWKGGPLEQYF. CDR3 DNA sequence: TGTGCCTGGAAAGGGGGCCCACTTGAGCAGTACTTC.

There are a few counts of this clone. This sample includes further DNA sequences coding for the same CDR3. This rearrangement joins TRBV29-1 to TRBJ2-3; 7 bases align to TRBD2. Germline V CDR1 and CDR2: SQVTM, ANQGSEA. With 6 bases clipped from V and 4 bases from J, the junction kept 7 bases outside the gene matches. This CDR3 is 13 amino acids long. The CDR3 protein is CSVRSGGADTQYF. The CDR3 DNA reads TGCAGCGTCCGAAGTGGGGGGGCAGATACGCAGTATTTT.

The genes are TRBV5-1 and TRBJ2-2; no firm D call. The V gene's germline CDR1 is SGHRS and CDR2 YFSETQ. CDR3 size: 16 residues. Deletions cut 1 base from V and 4 bases from J, with 14 bases between. This CDR3 is CASSLFLRVFTGELFF. In DNA, the CDR3 is TGCGCCAGCAGCTTGTTTCTACGCGTTTTCACCGGGGAGCTGTTTTTT.

This clone was counted a few times. The V call is TRBV7-2, the J call TRBJ2-3; D is undetermined. The CDR3 loop spans 12 amino acids. Germline values: CDR1 SGHTA, CDR2 FQGNSA. V lost 5 bases, J lost 2 bases, and 5 bases lay in between. The CDR3 loop is CASSTNTDTQYF. Here the CDR3 DNA reads TGTGCCAGCAGCACGAACACAGATACGCAGTATTTT.

The V gene is TRBV5-6, the J gene TRBJ1-2; TRBD1 matches at 8 bases. CDR3 size: 15 residues. With 6 bases clipped from V and 0 bases from J, the junction kept 7 bases outside the gene matches. Germline values: CDR1 SGHDT, CDR2 YYEEEE. The CDR3 loop is CASKGQGQANYGYTF. The CDR3 bases are TGTGCCAGCAAAGGACAGGGACAAGCTAACTATGGCTACACCTTC. The whole variable domain, filled in from reference TRBV5-6 and TRBJ1-2, reads DAGVTQSPTHLIKTRGQQVTLRCSPKSGHDTVSWYQQALGQGPQFIFQYYEEEERQRGNFPDRFSGHQFPNYSSELNVNALLLGDSALYLCASKGQGQANYGYTFGSGTRLTVV.

The rearrangement links TRBV18 to TRBJ1-2; 9 bases map to TRBD1. CDR3 size: 14 residues. The germline V gene has CDR1 KGHSH and CDR2 LQKENI. Losses at the gene ends were 3 bases for V and 7 bases for J; bases not matched to a gene: 6. The CDR3 here is CASSPTDRGLGYTF. The CDR3 DNA sequence: TGTGCCAGCTCACCTACGGACAGGGGTCTTGGCTACACCTTC.

The J gene is TRBJ2-7, the V gene TRBV20-1, with a possible D match to TRBD1 (6 bases). Germline CDR1 and CDR2: DFQATT and SNEGSKA (reference sequence). CDR3 size: 11 residues. V lost 5 bases and J lost 5, with 10 bases in between. CDR3 DNA sequence: TGCAGTGCTTCACAGGGTCACGAGCAGTACTTC. Amino acids: CSASQGHEQYF.

The V gene is TRBV6-6, the J gene TRBJ2-5, with D maybe TRBD2 (6 bases). The CDR3 contains 14 residues. V shed 1 base and J shed 6 bases, with 12 bases lying between them. In germline, CDR1 is MNHNY, CDR2 SVGAGI (reference sequence). CDR3: CASSYLGGDKTQYF. For the CDR3, the DNA is TGTGCCAGCAGTTACTTAGGAGGGGATAAGACCCAGTACTTC.

CDR3 sequence: CASSWRGQNYGYTF. Here the CDR3 DNA reads TGCGCCAGCAGCTGGCGCGGACAGAACTATGGCTACACCTTC. This sequence joins TRBV5-1 and TRBJ1-2, with D tentatively TRBD1 (6 bases). Looked up from germline, CDR1 is SGHRS and CDR2 is YFSETQ. The CDR3 runs to 14 residues. The ends were cut back, 3 bases at V and 2 bases at J, with 11 bases in the middle.

DNA for the CDR3: TGTGCCAGCAGCTCGGACTTGAGCTCCTACGAGCAGTACTTC. Amino acid sequence: CASSSDLSSYEQYF. The chain is built from TRBV6-5 and TRBJ2-7, with D perhaps matching TRBD2 (5 bases). The CDR3 has 14 residues. V was shortened by 6 bases and J by 0 bases, with 12 bases between the two germline ends. Germline V CDR1 and CDR2: MNHEY, SVGAGI.

V and J are TRBV4-1 and TRBJ2-3; 10 bases are shared with TRBD2. Trimming removed 5 bases from V and 1 base from J; junction bases left unmatched: 6. This CDR3 region has 16 residues. Germline V gives CDR1 MGHRA, CDR2 YSYEKL. The chain's CDR3 is CASSSRAGGRTDTQYF. CDR3 nucleotides: TGCGCCAGCAGCTCACGAGCGGGGGGGCGCACAGATACGCAGTATTTT.

This chain joins TRBV27 and TRBJ2-3; no clear D gene. Trimming shortened V by 3 bases and J by 8 bases, and 9 bases separated the two germline ends. The CDR3 length is 12 residues. In germline, CDR1 is MNHEY, CDR2 SMNVEV (reference sequence). CDR3 loop: CASSLNWGTQYF. The CDR3 coding sequence is TGTGCCAGCAGTTTGAATTGGGGTACGCAGTATTTT.